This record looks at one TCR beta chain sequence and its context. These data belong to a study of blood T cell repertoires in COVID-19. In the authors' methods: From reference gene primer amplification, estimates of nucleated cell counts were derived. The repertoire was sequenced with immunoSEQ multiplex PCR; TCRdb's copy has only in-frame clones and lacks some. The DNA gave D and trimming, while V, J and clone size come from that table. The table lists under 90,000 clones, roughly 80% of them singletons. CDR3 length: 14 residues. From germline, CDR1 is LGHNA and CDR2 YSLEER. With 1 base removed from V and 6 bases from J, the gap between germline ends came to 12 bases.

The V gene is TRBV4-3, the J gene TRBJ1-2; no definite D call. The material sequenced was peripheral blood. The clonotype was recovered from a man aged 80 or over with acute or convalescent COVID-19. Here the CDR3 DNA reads TGCGCCAGCAGCCAAGTTGGCTGGGAGGATGGCTACACCTTC. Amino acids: CASSQVGWEDGYTF.